Listed below are T cell receptor beta chains from one sample, sequenced in a study of T cells in localized non-small cell lung cancer. Sequencing used immunoSEQ multiplex PCR; TCRdb keeps in-frame clones, though not all of them. The sample lists fewer than 25,000 clones, about nine tenths occurring once. Material: peripheral blood, obtained before any cancer treatment. These receptors all stem from a woman between 40 and 69 years old with stage I lung adenocarcinoma. The conserved cysteine and the conserved F or W are not part of the CDR3 here.

v_gene,j_gene,CDR3aa
TRBV6-5,TRBJ2-1,ASSYDREGEEQF
TRBV30,TRBJ2-1,AWSKLAGDNEQF
TRBV9,TRBJ1-4,ASSVGGGSNEKLF
TRBV5-1,TRBJ2-7,ASKLAGEFDEQY
TRBV10-3,TRBJ1-4,AISPGQINEKLF
TRBV7-2,TRBJ1-2,ASSLGRDYGYT
TRBV18,TRBJ2-1,ASSPWGYYNEQF
TRBV28,TRBJ1-1,ASSSRLTEAF
TRBV28,TRBJ2-7,ASSLPRTASSYEQY
TRBV7-9,TRBJ1-1,ASSLERGGGTEAF
TRBV11-3,TRBJ2-5,ASSHFQTETQY
TRBV5-6,TRBJ2-4,ASSLWGLKNIQY
TRBV10-2,TRBJ2-7,ASSEVAPSYEQY
TRBV4-3,TRBJ1-2,ASSQERFRAANHGYT
TRBV7-2,TRBJ2-7,ASSLPQSGYEQY
TRBV11-2,TRBJ2-6,ASSFRRFSSGANVLT
TRBV19,TRBJ1-1,ASSPGKGHTEAF
TRBV27,TRBJ2-5,ASSNKQETQY
TRBV5-1,TRBJ2-5,ASNLRVRAQETQY
TRBV28,TRBJ1-5,ASSQRAGGWQPQH
TRBV5-1,TRBJ2-5,ASSPQYQETQY
TRBV18,TRBJ1-2,ASAPQLGQEVRYGYT
TRBV7-2,TRBJ1-2,ASSLGSYGYT
TRBV7-9,TRBJ2-1,ASSPRLAGRYNEQF
TRBV6-5,TRBJ1-1,ASSLRMNTEAF
TRBV27,TRBJ1-6,ASSLEGPGGNSPLH
TRBV18,TRBJ2-5,ASSLGLQETQY
TRBV7-2,TRBJ2-7,ASSLAGLAGGPPYEQY
TRBV28,TRBJ1-2,ASSLHRDGYT
TRBV7-2,TRBJ2-1,ASSPQRAIAYNEQF
TRBV6-5,TRBJ2-3,ASSYSAGTDTQY
TRBV21-1,TRBJ2-3,ASSKFQGQGAHIDTQY
TRBV18,TRBJ1-2,ASSRDSDGYT
TRBV10-3,TRBJ2-1,AISRQDRGLYNEQF
TRBV19,TRBJ2-1,ASSIGLPNEQF
TRBV11-2,TRBJ2-5,ASSFNIRETQY
TRBV10-1,TRBJ2-1,ASSESKGLAGGNEQF
TRBV5-1,TRBJ1-1,ASSPGAFEAF
TRBV7-2,TRBJ1-2,ASSPTGGGYT
TRBV7-6,TRBJ2-3,ASSPRTSGSDTQY
TRBV18,TRBJ1-2,ASSAGRAANYGYT
TRBV7-3,TRBJ1-1,ASSLTLREAAF
TRBV7-2,TRBJ2-5,ASSLELAGAETQY
TRBV15,TRBJ2-3,ATSSGTGETDTQY
TRBV9,TRBJ1-4,ASSGGGLEKLF
TRBV19,TRBJ2-7,ASSPDLYEQY
TRBV7-9,TRBJ1-1,ASSARSNTEAF
TRBV7-9,TRBJ2-1,ASTFAGEQF
TRBV19,TRBJ1-1,ASSVLGADTEAF
TRBV5-6,TRBJ2-3,ASSWDRGTDTQY
TRBV2,TRBJ2-1,ASSDTSSGINEQF
TRBV10-3,TRBJ1-2,AIRGGDYGYT
TRBV7-2,TRBJ2-1,ASNAGGPYNEQF
TRBV4-2,TRBJ1-5,ASSQGTGGTRPQH
TRBV11-3,TRBJ2-5,ASSPPDSQETQY